These T cell receptor beta chains were read from a single sample in a study of OX40 agonist ivuxolimab in advanced cancers. The assay was immunoSEQ multiplex PCR, and TCRdb's table has in-frame clones only and misses some. The sample carries approximately 77,000 clones, about 90% recorded once. Sample: CD4+ or CD8+ T cells sorted from blood, taken in a trial of the OX40 agonist ivuxolimab. The receptors originated from an adult with an advanced solid tumor such as melanoma, head and neck, liver or kidney cancer. Both conserved end residues are part of each CDR3. The D gene is left open where the match is weak. Not every row has a clone size; where given, it reads once, few, many or a size class.

j_call clone_size d_call v_call cdr3_nt cdr3_aa
TRBJ2-1 . . TRBV4-3 TGCGCCAGCAGCCAAGATCGCCTACAAAGCTTGGGTCAGTTCTTC CASSQDRLQSLGQFF
TRBJ2-3 . . TRBV5-1 TGCGCCAGCAGCTTGGGACAGAGGAGCACAGATACGCAGTATTTT CASSLGQRSTDTQYF
TRBJ2-2 . TRBD2 TRBV9 TGTGCCAGCAGCCAAACTAGCGGGAGGGGAACCGGGGAGCTGTTTTTT CASSQTSGRGTGELFF
TRBJ1-3 . . TRBV28 TGTGCCAGCAGCAGGGGAGGTGGAAACACCATATATTTT CASSRGGGNTIYF
TRBJ1-1 . . TRBV28 TGTGCCAGCAGTTTAGTGAAGGGGGGTGGCACTGAAGCTTTCTTT CASSLVKGGGTEAFF
TRBJ2-1 . TRBD2 TRBV7-8 TGTGCCAGCAGCCCCCCGGGGGGCTCCTACAATGAGCAGTTCTTC CASSPPGGSYNEQFF
TRBJ2-1 . TRBD2 TRBV10-2 TGCGCCAGCAGTGAACTAGCGGGAGCCCTTTCCTACAATGAGCAGTTCTTC CASSELAGALSYNEQFF
TRBJ2-1 . . TRBV6-5 TGTGCCAGCAGTTACTCGAAGAGGAGTGAGCAGTTCTTC CASSYSKRSEQFF
TRBJ2-7 . . TRBV5-4 TGTGCCAGCAGCTTTGAGCGGACCTACGAGCAGTACTTC CASSFERTYEQYF
TRBJ1-4 . TRBD1 TRBV9 TGTGCCAGCAGCGTAGGGACAGGGGCCGCAACTAATGAAAAACTGTTTTTT CASSVGTGAATNEKLFF
TRBJ2-7 . . TRBV19 TGTGCCAGTAGTTGGGCAGGTGGGCTCTACGAGCAGTACTTC CASSWAGGLYEQYF
TRBJ2-7 few TRBD2 TRBV13 TGTGCCAGCAGTCCCGATAGCGGGAGTACTCCCTACGAGCAGTACTTC CASSPDSGSTPYEQYF
TRBJ2-7 . . TRBV14 TGTGCCAGCAGCGAGGGCTCCTACGAGCAGTACTTC CASSEGSYEQYF
TRBJ1-6 . . TRBV27 TGTGCCAGCAGTTCCCGGGAGGGTAGTAATTCACCCCTCCACTTT CASSSREGSNSPLHF
TRBJ2-3 . TRBD1 TRBV27 TGTGCCAGCAGCCGACAGGGGACGCAGTATTTT CASSRQGTQYF
TRBJ1-3 . TRBD1 TRBV15 TGTGCCACCAGCAGAGTACCTATTACAGGGGAGGGAAACACCATATATTTT CATSRVPITGEGNTIYF
TRBJ2-1 . TRBD2 TRBV4-1 TGCGCCAGCAGCCAGCTAGCGGGAGGTCTCTACAATGAGCAGTTCTTC CASSQLAGGLYNEQFF
TRBJ2-3 . . TRBV25-1 TGTGCCAGCAGTGAATGGATCAGCCTCGGCACAGATACGCAGTATTTT CASSEWISLGTDTQYF
TRBJ2-7 once TRBD2 TRBV7-9 TGTGCCAGCAGCTTAATTGCGGGAGAGTTCTACGAGCAGTACTTC CASSLIAGEFYEQYF
TRBJ2-7 . . TRBV11-3 TGTGCCAGCAACGATCGGGACTCCTACGAGCAGTACTTC CASNDRDSYEQYF
TRBJ2-7 . . TRBV2 TGTGCCAGCAGTGAAGCGCTTAGCGTGTCCTACGAGCAGTACTTC CASSEALSVSYEQYF
TRBJ1-2 . . TRBV13 TGTGCCAGCAGAACAGCTGCCGAGGACACCTTC CASRTAAEDTF